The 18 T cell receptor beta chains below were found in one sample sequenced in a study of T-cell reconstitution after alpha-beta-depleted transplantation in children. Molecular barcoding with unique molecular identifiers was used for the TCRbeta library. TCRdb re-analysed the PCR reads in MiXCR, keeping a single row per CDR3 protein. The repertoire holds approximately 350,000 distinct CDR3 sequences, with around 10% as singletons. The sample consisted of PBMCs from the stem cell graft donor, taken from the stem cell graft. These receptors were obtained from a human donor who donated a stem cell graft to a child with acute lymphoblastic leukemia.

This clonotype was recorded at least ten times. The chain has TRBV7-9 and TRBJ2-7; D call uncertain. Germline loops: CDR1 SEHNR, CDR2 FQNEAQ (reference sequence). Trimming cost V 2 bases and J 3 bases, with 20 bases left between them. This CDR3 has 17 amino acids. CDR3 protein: CASSLSRTWGKGYEQYF. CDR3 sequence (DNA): TGTGCCAGCAGCTTATCTCGTACCTGGGGAAAAGGCTACGAGCAGTACTTC.

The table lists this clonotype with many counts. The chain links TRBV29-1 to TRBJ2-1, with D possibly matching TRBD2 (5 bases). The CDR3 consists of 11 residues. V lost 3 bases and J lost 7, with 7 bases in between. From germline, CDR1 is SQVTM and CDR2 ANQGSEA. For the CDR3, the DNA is TGCAGCGTTGATCGGGGTAATGAGCAGTTCTTC. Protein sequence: CSVDRGNEQFF.

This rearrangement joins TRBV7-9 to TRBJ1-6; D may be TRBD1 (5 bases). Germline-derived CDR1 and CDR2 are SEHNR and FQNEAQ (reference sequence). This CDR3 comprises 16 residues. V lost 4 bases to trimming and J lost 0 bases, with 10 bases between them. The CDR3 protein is CASSSDSRSYNSPLHF. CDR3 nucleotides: TGTGCCAGCAGCTCCGACAGCCGCTCCTATAATTCACCCCTCCACTTT.

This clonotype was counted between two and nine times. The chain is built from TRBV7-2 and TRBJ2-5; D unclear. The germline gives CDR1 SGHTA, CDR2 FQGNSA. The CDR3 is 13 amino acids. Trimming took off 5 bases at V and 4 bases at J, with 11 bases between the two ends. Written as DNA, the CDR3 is TGTGCCAGCAGCCGAATCTTAGGAGAGACCCAGTACTTC. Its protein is CASSRILGETQYF.

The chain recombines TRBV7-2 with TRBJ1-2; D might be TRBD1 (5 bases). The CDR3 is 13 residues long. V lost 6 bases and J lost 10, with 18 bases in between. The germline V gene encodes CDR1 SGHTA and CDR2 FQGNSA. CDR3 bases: TGTGCCAGCAGTCCAATAACAACAGGTGACTACACCTTC. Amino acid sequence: CASSPITTGDYTF.

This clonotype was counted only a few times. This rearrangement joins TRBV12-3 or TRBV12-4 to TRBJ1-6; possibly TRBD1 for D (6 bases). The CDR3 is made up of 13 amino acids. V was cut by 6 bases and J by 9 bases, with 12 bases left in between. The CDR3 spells CASSLTGSSPLHF. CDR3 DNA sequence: TGTGCCAGCAGCCTCACAGGGAGTTCACCCCTCCACTTT.

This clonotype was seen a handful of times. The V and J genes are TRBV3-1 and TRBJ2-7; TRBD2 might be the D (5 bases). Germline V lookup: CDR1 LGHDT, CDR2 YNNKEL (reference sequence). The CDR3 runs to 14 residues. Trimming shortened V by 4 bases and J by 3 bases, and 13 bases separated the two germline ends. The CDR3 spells CASSPRSGIYEQYF. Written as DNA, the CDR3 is TGTGCCAGCAGCCCACGCAGCGGTATCTACGAGCAGTACTTC.

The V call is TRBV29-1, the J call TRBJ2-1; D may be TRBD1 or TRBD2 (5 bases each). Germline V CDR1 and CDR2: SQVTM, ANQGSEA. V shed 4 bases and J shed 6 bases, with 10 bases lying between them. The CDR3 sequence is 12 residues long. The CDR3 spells CSVGGAVNEQFF. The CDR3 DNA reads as TGCAGCGTTGGAGGGGCGGTCAATGAGCAGTTCTTC.

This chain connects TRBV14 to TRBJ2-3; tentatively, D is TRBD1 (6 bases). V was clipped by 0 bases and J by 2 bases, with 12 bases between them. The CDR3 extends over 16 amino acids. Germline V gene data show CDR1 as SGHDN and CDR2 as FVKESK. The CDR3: CASSQDPDRYTDTQYF. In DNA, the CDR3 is TGTGCCAGCAGCCAAGATCCGGACAGATACACAGATACGCAGTATTTT.

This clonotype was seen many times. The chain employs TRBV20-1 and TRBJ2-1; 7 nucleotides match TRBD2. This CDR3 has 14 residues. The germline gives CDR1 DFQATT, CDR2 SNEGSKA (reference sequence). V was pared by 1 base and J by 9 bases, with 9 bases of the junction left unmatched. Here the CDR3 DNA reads TGCAGTGCTAGAGGGACTAGGGGAAGGGGTGAGCAGTTCTTC. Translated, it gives CSARGTRGRGEQFF.

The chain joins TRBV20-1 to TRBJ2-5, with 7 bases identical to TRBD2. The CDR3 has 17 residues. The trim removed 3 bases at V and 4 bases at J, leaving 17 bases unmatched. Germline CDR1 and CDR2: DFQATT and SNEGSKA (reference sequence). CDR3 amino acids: CSARAPPKRGYGETQYF. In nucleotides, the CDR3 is TGCAGTGCTAGGGCCCCTCCCAAGCGGGGCTATGGAGAGACCCAGTACTTC.

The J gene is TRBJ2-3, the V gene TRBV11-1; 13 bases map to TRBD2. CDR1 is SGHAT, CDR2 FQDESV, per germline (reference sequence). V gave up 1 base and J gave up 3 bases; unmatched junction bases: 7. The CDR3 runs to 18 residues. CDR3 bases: TGTGCCAGCAGCTTAGGGGGGACTAGCGGGGTCCGGACAGATACGCAGTATTTT. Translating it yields CASSLGGTSGVRTDTQYF. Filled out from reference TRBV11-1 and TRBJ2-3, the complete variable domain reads EAEVAQSPRYKITEKSQAVAFWCDPISGHATLYWYRQILGQGPELLVQFQDESVVDDSQLPKDRFSAERLKGVDSTLKIQPAELGDSAMYLCASSLGGTSGVRTDTQYFGPGTRLTVL.

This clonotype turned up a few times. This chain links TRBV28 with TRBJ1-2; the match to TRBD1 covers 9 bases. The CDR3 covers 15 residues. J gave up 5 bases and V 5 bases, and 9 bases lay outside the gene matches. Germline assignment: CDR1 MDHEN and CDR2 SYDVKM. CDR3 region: CASSPRDRETYGYTF. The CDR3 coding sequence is TGTGCCAGCAGTCCCCGGGACAGGGAAACTTATGGCTACACCTTC.

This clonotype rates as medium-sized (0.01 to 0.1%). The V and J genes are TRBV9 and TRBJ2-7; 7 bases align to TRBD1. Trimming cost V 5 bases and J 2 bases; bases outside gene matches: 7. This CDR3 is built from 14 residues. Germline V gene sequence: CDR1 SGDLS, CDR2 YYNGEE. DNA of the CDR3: TGTGCCAGCAGTGGAGGACAGGTTGCCTACGAGCAGTACTTC. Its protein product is CASSGGQVAYEQYF.

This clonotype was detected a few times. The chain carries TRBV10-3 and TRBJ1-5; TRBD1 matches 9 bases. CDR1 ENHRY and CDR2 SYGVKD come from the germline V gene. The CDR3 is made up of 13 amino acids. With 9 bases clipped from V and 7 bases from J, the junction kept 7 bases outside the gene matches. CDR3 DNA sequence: TGTGCCATAGGGACAGGGACTGAGCAGCCCCAGCATTTT. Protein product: CAIGTGTEQPQHF.

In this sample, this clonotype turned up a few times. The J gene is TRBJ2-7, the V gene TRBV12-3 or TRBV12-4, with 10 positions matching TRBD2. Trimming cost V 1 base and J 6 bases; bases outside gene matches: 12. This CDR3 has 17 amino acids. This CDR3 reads CASSLGLAGEGVCEQYF. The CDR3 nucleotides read TGTGCCAGCAGTTTAGGCCTAGCGGGAGAGGGGGTCTGCGAGCAGTACTTC.

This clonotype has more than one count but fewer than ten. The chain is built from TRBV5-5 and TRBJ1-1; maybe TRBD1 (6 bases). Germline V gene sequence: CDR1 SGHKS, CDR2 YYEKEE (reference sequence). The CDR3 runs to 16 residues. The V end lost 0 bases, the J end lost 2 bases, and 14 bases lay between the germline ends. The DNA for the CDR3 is TGTGCCAGCAGCTTGGTCACCGGGACAATTAACACTGAAGCTTTCTTT. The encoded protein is CASSLVTGTINTEAFF.

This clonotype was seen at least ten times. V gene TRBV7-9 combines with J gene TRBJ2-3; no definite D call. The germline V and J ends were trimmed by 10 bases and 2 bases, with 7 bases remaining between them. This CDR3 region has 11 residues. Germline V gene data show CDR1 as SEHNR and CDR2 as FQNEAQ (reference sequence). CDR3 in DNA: TGTGCCACCACCCCCACAGATACGCAGTATTTT. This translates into CATTPTDTQYF.